The clone carrying this T cell receptor (beta chain) was seen a single time. This specimen belongs to a study of T cells after yellow fever vaccination. One entry per CDR3 protein results from TCRdb running MiXCR on the 5' RACE reads. Altogether a few hundred thousand distinct CDR3 sequences are present, less than 20% being singletons, with the ten largest covering 15% to 20%. This clonotype was obtained from a man between 18 and 35 years old who received the YFV17D yellow fever vaccine. The material sequenced was PBMCs, taken around 5 days after the first yellow fever vaccination.

CDR3 sequence reads: CASSPARHGQAPGYTF. CDR3 DNA sequence: TGTGCCAGCAGCCCCGCCCGCCACGGACAGGCCCCTGGCTACACCTTC. The chain links TRBV7-3 to TRBJ1-2; TRBD1 matches 7 bases. Germline lookup yields CDR1 SGHTA and CDR2 FQGTGA. The CDR3 sequence is 16 residues long. The ends lost 5 bases at V and 7 bases at J; junction bases unmatched: 16.